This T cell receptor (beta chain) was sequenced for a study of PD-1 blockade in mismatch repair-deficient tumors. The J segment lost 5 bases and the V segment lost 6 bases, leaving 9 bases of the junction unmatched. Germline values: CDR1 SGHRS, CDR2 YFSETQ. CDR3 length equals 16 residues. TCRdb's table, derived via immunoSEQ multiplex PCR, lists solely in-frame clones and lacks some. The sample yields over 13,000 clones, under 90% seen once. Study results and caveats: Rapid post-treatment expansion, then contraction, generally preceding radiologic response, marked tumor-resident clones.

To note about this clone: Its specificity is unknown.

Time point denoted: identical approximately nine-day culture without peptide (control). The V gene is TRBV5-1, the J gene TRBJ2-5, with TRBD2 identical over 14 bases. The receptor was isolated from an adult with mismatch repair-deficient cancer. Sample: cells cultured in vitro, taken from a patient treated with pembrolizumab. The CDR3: CASKLGTSGSSETQYF. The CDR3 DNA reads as TGCGCCAGCAAACTAGGGACTAGCGGGAGTAGTGAGACCCAGTACTTC.